The T cell receptor beta chain described here comes from a study of Graves' ophthalmopathy and Graves' hyperthyroidism. Study findings and constraints: Also, most clonotypes expanded in the thyroid above 0.001 frequency appeared in blood.

Trimming took 11 bases from V and 0 from J, leaving 14 bases between them. CDR3 length equals 14 residues. Germline V CDR1 and CDR2: MNHGY, SVAAGI. CDR3 regions of TCR beta were amplified from RNA transcripts. HTBI primers primed a first-round RT-PCR, and a second-round multiplex PCR followed. TCRdb ran MiXCR on the multiplex PCR reads and lists one entry per CDR3 protein. The data contain some 520,000 distinct CDR3 sequences, about an eighth of them singletons. Symptoms, serum thyroxine and TRAb, thyroid ultrasound, and orbital computed tomography formed the diagnostic basis. This clonotype was seen only a few times. Antigen unknown.

The source is a woman in her twenties or thirties with Graves' ophthalmopathy. The chain employs TRBV6-9 and TRBJ2-4; D not certain. Sequenced sample: blood. The CDR3 loop is CAPCLLLAKNIQYF. DNA of the CDR3: TGTGCCCCCTGTCTACTACTAGCCAAAAACATTCAGTACTTC.